This is a list of T cell receptor beta chains from one sample in a study of CD8 T cells in ankylosing spondylitis. Using its own MiXCR run on the 5' RACE reads, TCRdb lists one record per CDR3 protein. Here the sample spans about 130,000 distinct CDR3 sequences, more than 6.5% being singletons. Sample: blood, either unsorted or a sorted T cell fraction (not recorded which). These receptors were collected from a male donor with ankylosing spondylitis or in good health (not recorded which). The CDR3 runs from the conserved cysteine through the conserved F or W. The D gene is left open where the match is weak. Only some rows state a clone size, as once, few, many or a class for expanded clones.

>TRBJ1-1|TRBV20-1|many|-
CSARDAAGNTEAFF
TGCAGTGCTAGAGATGCCGCGGGGAACACTGAAGCTTTCTTT
>TRBJ2-1|TRBV6-2/TRBV6-3|many|-
CASSYSAAALNEQFF
TGTGCCAGCAGTTACTCGGCGGCCGCTCTTAATGAGCAGTTCTTC
>TRBJ1-1|TRBV5-1|many|TRBD1
CASSLGDRANTEAFF
TGCGCCAGCAGCTTGGGGGACAGAGCCAACACTGAAGCTTTCTTT
>TRBJ2-3|TRBV5-1|many|-
CASRSTGSTDTQYF
TGCGCCAGCAGGTCCACAGGGAGCACAGATACGCAGTATTTT
>TRBJ2-5|TRBV3-1|many|TRBD2
CASSRLAGVETQYF
TGTGCCAGCAGCCGTCTAGCGGGAGTTGAGACCCAGTACTTC
>TRBJ2-2|TRBV20-1|many|TRBD2
CSALSGGGTGELFF
TGCAGTGCCCTCAGCGGGGGAGGTACCGGGGAGCTGTTTTTT
>TRBJ2-2|TRBV20-1|many|-
CSARDLGGPDTGELFF
TGCAGTGCTAGAGATCTGGGGGGCCCAGACACCGGGGAGCTGTTTTTT
>TRBJ2-3|TRBV5-1|many|-
CASSLADSTDTQYF
TGCGCCAGCAGCTTGGCCGACTCCACAGATACGCAGTATTTT
>TRBJ1-1|TRBV5-1|many|TRBD1
CATKLGVGRTGRSEAFF
TGCGCCACCAAGCTTGGGGTTGGAAGGACAGGCCGATCCGAAGCTTTCTTT
>TRBJ2-1|TRBV20-1|many|-
CSVSGTLSYNEQFF
TGCAGTGTATCCGGGACTCTCTCCTACAATGAGCAGTTCTTC
>TRBJ1-1|TRBV28|many|-
CASITPAGGGTEAFF
TGTGCCAGCATCACACCGGCTGGGGGGGGCACTGAAGCTTTCTTT
>TRBJ2-1|TRBV20-1|many|-
CSARGRVSYNEQFF
TGCAGTGCTAGAGGGCGGGTCTCCTACAATGAGCAGTTCTTC
>TRBJ2-7|TRBV4-2|many|-
CASSQVISYEQYF
TGTGCCAGCAGCCAAGTTATTTCCTACGAGCAGTACTTC
>TRBJ2-7|TRBV28|many|-
CASSFASPDYEQYF
TGTGCCAGCAGTTTCGCTTCACCCGATTACGAGCAGTACTTC
>TRBJ1-1|TRBV4-1|many|-
CASSHSFLGKAFF
TGCGCCAGCAGCCATTCCTTCCTGGGAAAGGCTTTCTTT
>TRBJ2-3|TRBV20-1|-|-
CSARGQGKSDTQYF
TGCAGTGCTAGGGGTCAGGGAAAATCAGATACGCAGTATTTT
>TRBJ1-6|TRBV7-9|many|-
CASTRTDNSPLHF
TGTGCCAGCACCCGGACAGATAATTCACCCCTCCACTTT
>TRBJ1-5|TRBV7-3|few|-
CASSSRDPDSNQPQHF
TGTGCCAGCAGCTCCCGGGACCCCGATAGCAATCAGCCCCAGCATTTT
>TRBJ2-3|TRBV6-2/TRBV6-3|many|-
CASSYSKRGSTDTQYF
TGTGCCAGCAGTTACTCGAAGAGGGGATCCACAGATACGCAGTATTTT
>TRBJ1-5|TRBV12-3/TRBV12-4|many|-
CASSSQVRGGQPQHF
TGTGCCAGCAGTTCCCAGGTTCGAGGGGGACAGCCCCAGCATTTT
>TRBJ2-1|TRBV20-1|many|-
CSALTDNYNEQFF
TGCAGTGCTCTGACGGACAATTACAATGAGCAGTTCTTC
>TRBJ2-7|TRBV20-1|many|TRBD2
CSAYSGTSGSYEQYF
TGCAGTGCCTATAGCGGGACTAGCGGCTCCTACGAGCAGTACTTC
>TRBJ1-5|TRBV12-3/TRBV12-4|many|-
CASSFGARQPQHF
TGTGCCAGCAGTTTCGGGGCTAGGCAGCCCCAGCATTTT
>TRBJ1-2|TRBV20-1|many|-
CSARSTGDRRSYGYTF
TGCAGTGCTAGATCCACAGGAGACAGGAGGTCCTATGGCTACACCTTC
>TRBJ2-7|TRBV12-3/TRBV12-4|many|-
CASSPTLYEQYF
TGTGCCAGCAGTCCCACCCTCTACGAGCAGTACTTC
>TRBJ2-5|TRBV25-1|-|-
CASRELETQYF
TGTGCCAGCAGAGAGTTAGAGACCCAGTACTTC
>TRBJ2-7|TRBV5-1|many|TRBD1
CASSLVQGVGEQYF
TGCGCCAGCAGCTTGGTTCAGGGGGTCGGAGAGCAGTACTTC
>TRBJ2-1|TRBV29-1|many|TRBD2
CSVDETSGSYNEQFF
TGCAGCGTTGATGAGACTAGCGGCTCCTACAATGAGCAGTTCTTC
>TRBJ2-7|TRBV20-1|many|TRBD2
CSARDNRRGALYEQYF
TGCAGTGCTAGAGATAACAGGCGGGGGGCCCTCTACGAGCAGTACTTC
>TRBJ1-1|TRBV12-3/TRBV12-4|many|-
CASSFEGTEAFF
TGTGCCAGCAGTTTTGAGGGCACTGAAGCTTTCTTT
>TRBJ1-6|TRBV5-1|-|-
CASSLSGRRDLLLSYNSPLHF
TGCGCCAGCAGCTTGAGTGGACGCAGGGATCTCTTGCTTTCCTATAATTCACCCCTCCACTTT
>TRBJ2-5|TRBV20-1|many|-
CSATDGGETQYF
TGCAGTGCTACGGACGGTGGAGAGACCCAGTACTTC
>TRBJ2-2|TRBV12-3/TRBV12-4|many|-
CASSSQDTGELFF
TGTGCCAGCAGTTCTCAGGACACCGGGGAGCTGTTTTTT
>TRBJ1-5|TRBV12-3/TRBV12-4|-|-
CASSSWVGRNQPQHF
TGTGCCAGCAGTTCCTGGGTCGGGCGCAATCAGCCCCAGCATTTT
>TRBJ1-6|TRBV7-8|many|TRBD1
CASSLTRDRGRGSPLHF
TGTGCCAGCAGCTTAACACGGGACAGGGGACGAGGATCACCCCTCCACTTT
>TRBJ1-5|TRBV7-9|many|-
CASSLGGDYSNQPQHF
TGTGCCAGCAGCTTAGGGGGGGACTATAGCAATCAGCCCCAGCATTTT
>TRBJ1-2|TRBV5-1|many|-
CASSDRTDTNYGYTF
TGCGCCAGCAGCGATCGGACGGATACTAACTATGGCTACACCTTC
>TRBJ2-1|TRBV12-3/TRBV12-4|many|TRBD1
CASTKTGLRTGEQFF
TGTGCCAGCACCAAGACAGGGTTAAGGACAGGTGAGCAGTTCTTC
>TRBJ2-3|TRBV5-6|many|-
CASSLASNTDTQYF
TGTGCCAGCAGCTTGGCCTCAAACACAGATACGCAGTATTTT